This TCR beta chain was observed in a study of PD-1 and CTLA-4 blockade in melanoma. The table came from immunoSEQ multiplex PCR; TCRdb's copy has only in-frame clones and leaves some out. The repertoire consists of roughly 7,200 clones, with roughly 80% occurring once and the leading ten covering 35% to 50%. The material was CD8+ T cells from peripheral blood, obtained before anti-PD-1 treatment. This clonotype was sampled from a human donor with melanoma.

The CDR3 bases are TGTGCCAGCAGCCCGGACAGAACTAACTATGGCTACACCTTC. Protein product: CASSPDRTNYGYTF. The chain employs TRBV7-6 and TRBJ1-2, with a weak D call TRBD1 (6 bases). Germline lookup yields CDR1 SGHVS and CDR2 FNYEAQ. V was clipped by 5 bases and J by 0 bases, with 10 bases between them. The CDR3 sequence is 14 residues long.